The 8 T cell receptor beta chains reported below all come from one sample, sequenced in a study of blood T cell repertoires in COVID-19. Clones were read by immunoSEQ multiplex PCR, and TCRdb kept only the in-frame ones, dropping some. The sample has around 250,000 clones; 88% are singletons. The source material was peripheral blood. The receptors stem from a human donor in a cohort sampled during active COVID-19.

The V call is TRBV18, the J call TRBJ1-2; possible D gene TRBD1, 5 bases. Trimming left V 5 bases short and J 6 bases short, with 19 bases between. This CDR3 is 15 amino acids long. Per the germline V gene, CDR1 is KGHSH and CDR2 is LQKENI. CDR3 DNA sequence: TGTGCCAGCTCAAGTGGGGCCCGCCCTTGGGATGGCTACACCTTC. The encoded protein is CASSSGARPWDGYTF.

J is TRBJ1-2 and V is TRBV11-2; 8 nucleotides agree with TRBD1. J lost 4 bases, V lost 4 bases, and 8 bases had no gene match. Germline V gene data show CDR1 as SGHAT and CDR2 as FQNNGV. The CDR3 is 15 residues long. The chain's CDR3 is CASSSPFRGPYGYTF. The DNA of the CDR3 is TGTGCCAGCAGCTCCCCCTTCAGGGGGCCCTATGGCTACACCTTC.

CDR3 DNA sequence: TGTGCCTGGAGTGTAGAGCAGGGGAAAGAGCAGTACTTC. Translating gives CAWSVEQGKEQYF. The chain is built from TRBV30 and TRBJ2-7, with D possibly matching TRBD1 (6 bases). Germline assignment: CDR1 GTSNPN and CDR2 SVGIG (reference sequence). CDR3 length equals 13 residues. Deletions cut 0 bases from V and 7 bases from J, with 13 bases between.

This rearrangement joins TRBV7-2 to TRBJ2-2; TRBD1 matches at 11 bases. Germline assignment: CDR1 SGHTA and CDR2 FQGNSA. V shed 1 base, J shed 5 bases, and the junction held 3 bases outside the gene matches. The CDR3 spans 16 residues. CDR3 DNA: TGTGCCAGCAGCTTAGTCGGGGACAGGGGGACCGGGGAGCTGTTTTTT. Translating gives CASSLVGDRGTGELFF.

V usage is TRBV19 and J usage is TRBJ2-7, with 11 bases matching TRBD2. Per the germline V gene, CDR1 is LNHDA and CDR2 is SQIVND (reference sequence). The CDR3 spans 14 residues. After removal of 7 bases from V and 3 bases from J, the junction contained 5 bases not matched to a gene. CDR3 DNA: TGTGCCAGTAAAGAGACTAGCGGGGTCTACGAGCAGTACTTC. Translation: CASKETSGVYEQYF.

About this clone itself: Germline and junction disagree at one end, which may indicate a read error. The chain is built from TRBV2 and TRBJ2-3, with 9 bases that match TRBD2. CDR3 length: 13 amino acids. Germline-derived CDR1 and CDR2 are SNHLY and FYNNEI. The DNA for the CDR3 is TGTGCCCGCAGACTAGCGGCCACAGATACGCAGTATTTT. It yields the protein CARRLAATDTQYF.

Only a few counts were recorded for this clone. The CDR3 protein is CASSAEQGYNSPLHF. CDR3 sequence (DNA): TGTGCCAGCAGTGCTGAACAGGGGTATAATTCACCCCTCCACTTT. J is TRBJ1-6 and V is TRBV2; TRBD1 matches at 7 bases. The V gene's germline CDR1 is SNHLY and CDR2 FYNNEI. The CDR3 covers 15 residues. J was trimmed by 4 bases and V by 4 bases; bases with no gene match: 4.

The V and J genes are TRBV30 and TRBJ1-6; 11 bases agree with TRBD1. Looked up from germline, CDR1 is GTSNPN and CDR2 is SVGIG (reference sequence). V lost 8 bases to trimming and J lost 6 bases; unmatched junction nucleotides: 9. The CDR3 contains 15 residues. The CDR3 coding sequence is TGTGCCGGATCCCCCGGGACAGGGGGTAATTCACCCCTCCACTTT. It codes for CAGSPGTGGNSPLHF.